This T cell receptor (beta chain) was sequenced during a study of memory CD4+ T cells and cytomegalovirus serostatus. Overall study context: Of the healthy Belgian adults, fewer than 10 were CMV seropositive and more than 20 seronegative.

This clone has only a few counts. Antigen: not known. Single viable CD3+CD4+CD8-CD45RO+ cells were sorted as the memory CD4+ T cells. TCRdb keeps only in-frame clones here, not all; method: immunoSEQ multiplex PCR. The table includes some 50,000 clones, roughly 79% detected once. Study-level findings and limits: CMV serostatus prediction reached median AUC 0.95, or 0.91 with US-trained model. Suggested: most of the CMV-linked TCR signature lies in CD4+ memory cells.

The CDR3 loop spans 12 amino acids. Trimming left V 0 bases short and J 5 bases short, with 4 bases between. The germline V gene encodes CDR1 SGHRS and CDR2 YFSETQ. Input material: memory CD4+ T cells from blood. This receptor was identified in an adult in good health and CMV-seronegative. This rearrangement joins TRBV5-1 to TRBJ2-3; D unresolved. CDR3 sequence (DNA): TGCGCCAGCAGCTTGGTGGGAGATACGCAGTATTTT. This codes for CASSLVGDTQYF.